The 16 T cell receptor beta chains given below trace back to one sample, sequenced in a study of OX40 agonist ivuxolimab in advanced cancers. Only in-frame clones appear in the TCRdb table, and some are missing; sequencing was by immunoSEQ multiplex PCR. The sample includes roughly 54,000 clones, 80% to 90% of them seen just once. The sample here was CD4+ or CD8+ T cells sorted from blood, taken in a trial of the OX40 agonist ivuxolimab. These receptors came from an adult with an advanced solid tumor such as melanoma, head and neck, liver or kidney cancer.

This chain connects TRBV5-5 to TRBJ2-5; D may match TRBD1 or TRBD2 (5 bases each). V was shortened by 0 bases and J by 1 base, with 7 bases between the two germline ends. The germline CDR1 and CDR2 sequences are SGHKS and YYEKEE (reference sequence). This CDR3 comprises 14 residues. Here the CDR3 DNA reads TGTGCCAGCAGCTTGGCCGGGGCCCAAGAGACCCAGTACTTC. It codes for CASSLAGAQETQYF.

This clone was seen once. The V gene is TRBV5-1, the J gene TRBJ2-3; TRBD1 might be the D (6 bases). The CDR3 is 15 residues long. V dropped 5 bases and J dropped 2 bases, with 15 bases sitting between them. Per the germline V gene, CDR1 is SGHRS and CDR2 is YFSETQ. The CDR3 region is CASRESGQHTDTQYF. In DNA, the CDR3 is TGCGCCAGCAGGGAATCTGGACAGCACACAGATACGCAGTATTTT.

The chain recombines TRBV19 with TRBJ2-3; TRBD2 matches at 13 bases. V shed 5 bases and J 0 bases; nucleotides not matched to a gene: 5. The CDR3 has 17 amino acids. Germline lookup yields CDR1 LNHDA and CDR2 SQIVND (reference sequence). The CDR3 sequence is CASSFTSGGESTDTQYF. The CDR3 coding sequence is TGTGCCAGTAGTTTCACTAGCGGGGGGGAAAGCACAGATACGCAGTATTTT.

This clone occurred once. V is TRBV4-1 and J is TRBJ2-1; TRBD2 aligns across 8 bases. Trimming at V came to 1 base and at J to 6 bases, leaving 11 bases not matched to a gene. Germline V lookup: CDR1 MGHRA, CDR2 YSYEKL. The CDR3 is 17 residues long. The CDR3 loop is CASSQGLLADESNEQFF. The CDR3 DNA is TGCGCCAGCAGCCAAGGGCTACTAGCGGACGAATCCAATGAGCAGTTCTTC.

In this sample, this clone turned up a few times. The chain carries TRBV27 and TRBJ1-1; D gene uncertain. CDR1 is MNHEY and CDR2 is SMNVEV in the germline V gene (reference sequence). The CDR3 runs 17 residues. V was trimmed by 5 bases and J by 2 bases, leaving 21 bases between them. In DNA form, the CDR3 reads TGTGCCAGCAGTCCGCCAGAATTTACCGAGGGTAACACTGAAGCTTTCTTT. Translation gives CASSPPEFTEGNTEAFF.

This rearrangement joins TRBV5-1 to TRBJ2-5; D is unclear. V shed 0 bases and J shed 5 bases, with 14 bases lying between them. Germline V gene data show CDR1 as SGHRS and CDR2 as YFSETQ. The CDR3 covers 15 residues. CDR3 residues: CASSLGVDESETQYF. In DNA, the CDR3 is TGCGCCAGCAGCTTGGGGGTTGACGAGTCGGAGACCCAGTACTTC.

V and J are TRBV28 and TRBJ2-3; 9 bases are a match to TRBD2. The CDR3 is 17 amino acids. Germline-derived CDR1 and CDR2 are MDHEN and SYDVKM. Trimming cost V 3 bases and J 2 bases; bases outside gene matches: 9. The CDR3 region has the DNA TGTGCCAGCAGTTTTGGGGGGGGACTAGCATCCACAGATACGCAGTATTTT. Protein: CASSFGGGLASTDTQYF.

V is TRBV29-1 and J is TRBJ1-2, with 11 bases lining up with TRBD1. Germline V gene sequence: CDR1 SQVTM, CDR2 ANQGSEA. The CDR3 contains 14 residues. J lost 10 bases, V lost 6 bases, and 13 bases had no gene match. The CDR3 protein is CSVLGQGAFHDYTF. CDR3 nucleotide sequence: TGCAGCGTACTAGGACAGGGGGCTTTTCATGACTACACCTTC. Full variable domain (missing parts from reference TRBV29-1 and TRBJ1-2): SAVISQKPSRDICQRGTSLTIQCQVDSQVTMMFWYRQQPGQSLTLIATANQGSEATYESGFVIDKFPISRPNLTFSTLTVSNMSPEDSSIYLCSVLGQGAFHDYTFGSGTRLTVV.

The V gene is TRBV6-1, the J gene TRBJ2-7; 7 bases line up with TRBD1. Germline loops: CDR1 MNHNS, CDR2 SASEGT. Trimming at V came to 5 bases and at J to 2 bases, leaving 9 bases not matched to a gene. This CDR3 is 15 amino acids long. CDR3 amino acids: CASSKGTDVTYEQYF. DNA of the CDR3: TGTGCCAGCAGTAAAGGGACAGATGTTACCTACGAGCAGTACTTC.

This clone was detected once. The rearrangement uses TRBV7-2 and TRBJ1-2; possible D gene TRBD1, 5 bases. V dropped 1 base and J dropped 2 bases, with 8 bases sitting between them. Germline assignment: CDR1 SGHTA and CDR2 FQGNSA. The CDR3 extends over 14 amino acids. CDR3 in amino acids: CASSLVGGNYGYTF. In nucleotides, the CDR3 is TGTGCCAGCAGCTTAGTCGGGGGAAACTATGGCTACACCTTC.

The V and J genes are TRBV5-1 and TRBJ2-7; tentatively, D is TRBD2 (6 bases). CDR1 is SGHRS, CDR2 YFSETQ, per germline. The V end was cut by 0 bases, the J end by 4 bases, with 14 bases between. The CDR3 spans 15 residues. This chain's CDR3 is CASSLAPGETYEQYF. The CDR3 DNA follows: TGCGCCAGCAGCTTGGCCCCGGGAGAGACATACGAGCAGTACTTC. The full variable domain, its missing parts supplied by reference TRBV5-1 and TRBJ2-7, is KAGVTQTPRYLIKTRGQQVTLSCSPISGHRSVSWYQQTPGQGLQFLFEYFSETQRNKGNFPGRFSGRQFSNSRSEMNVSTLELGDSALYLCASSLAPGETYEQYFGPGTRLTVT.

The chain has TRBV4-3 and TRBJ1-1; no clear D gene. CDR3 length: 14 amino acids. The ends were cut back, 2 bases at V and 5 bases at J, with 12 bases in the middle. The germline CDR1 and CDR2 sequences are LGHNA and YSLEER. The CDR3 DNA follows: TGCGCCAGCAGCCAACTCTATGCGGGAACTGAAGCTTTCTTT. Its translation: CASSQLYAGTEAFF.

The J gene is TRBJ2-1, the V gene TRBV5-4; 11 nucleotides line up with TRBD2. CDR1 is SGHNT, CDR2 YYREEE, per germline (reference sequence). The CDR3 length is 17 residues. Trimming took 5 bases from V and 2 from J; bases not matched to a gene: 9. Written as DNA, the CDR3 is TGTGCCAGCAGAGGACGGGGACTAGCGGAAACCTACAATGAGCAGTTCTTC. It encodes CASRGRGLAETYNEQFF.

The genes are TRBV7-2 and TRBJ2-2; 16 nucleotides align to TRBD2. Losses at the gene ends were 1 base for V and 5 bases for J; bases not matched to a gene: 4. The length of the CDR3 is 18 residues. CDR1 is SGHTA and CDR2 is FQGNSA in the germline V gene. CDR3 nucleotides: TGTGCCAGCAGCTTAGTGGGACTAGCGGGAGGGCCGACCGGGGAGCTGTTTTTT. Encoded protein: CASSLVGLAGGPTGELFF.

This clone was recorded only once. V and J are TRBV7-2 and TRBJ1-2, with 7 bases matching TRBD1. The CDR3 runs 15 residues. Trimming cost V 5 bases and J 4 bases; bases outside gene matches: 10. Germline CDR1 is SGHTA and CDR2 is FQGNSA. CDR3 sequence (DNA): TGTGCCAGCAGCCATATCTCTGGGACAGCCTATGGCTACACCTTC. Protein product: CASSHISGTAYGYTF.

The chain joins TRBV28 to TRBJ1-1, with D unclear. Looked up from germline, CDR1 is MDHEN and CDR2 is SYDVKM. Trimming removed 6 bases at V and 1 base at J, with 9 bases between. CDR3 size: 13 residues. This CDR3 is CASRPNRNTEAFF. DNA of the CDR3: TGTGCCAGCAGGCCGAACAGGAACACTGAAGCTTTCTTT.